What follows are 7 T cell receptor beta chains derived from one specimen sequenced in a study of a mutant IDH1 vaccine in newly diagnosed glioma. The time point was: week 35, safety follow-up. In every dose of vaccine, 300 ug of mutant IDH1 20-mer peptide was given alongside topical imiquimod. Libraries were prepared by immunoSEQ multiplex PCR; TCRdb keeps only in-frame clonotypes and omits some of them. The table lists over 45,000 clones, 92% of them singletons. No antigens are known for them. The material sequenced was PBMCs, taken from a glioma patient whose treatment included an IDH1 peptide vaccine. The receptors were gathered from a man in his forties or fifties with glioma.

The V call is TRBV5-8, the J call TRBJ1-5, with a weak D call TRBD1 (6 bases). This CDR3 contains 16 residues. Trimming took off 4 bases at V and 3 bases at J, with 17 bases between the two ends. The germline V gene encodes CDR1 SGHTS and CDR2 YDEGEE. As DNA, the CDR3 is TGTGCCAGCAGCCGGGGGGCAGGGGTCGACAATCAGCCCCAGCATTTT. It translates to CASSRGAGVDNQPQHF.

This chain uses TRBV4-2 with TRBJ1-5; no firm D call. This CDR3 is 13 amino acids long. V lost 3 bases and J lost 7, with 10 bases in between. The V gene's germline CDR1 is LGHNA and CDR2 YNFKEQ. This chain's CDR3 is CASSHLRGQPQHF. CDR3 nucleotide sequence: TGTGCCAGCAGCCACCTCAGAGGCCAGCCCCAGCATTTT.

CDR3 sequence (DNA): TGTGCCAGCAGTCCTAGTACCCAGGGCACCTACGAGCAGTACTTC. Translating it yields CASSPSTQGTYEQYF. This chain joins TRBV28 and TRBJ2-7; possible D gene TRBD1, 5 bases. V was pared by 5 bases and J by 2 bases, with 16 bases between. The CDR3 contains 15 residues. Germline V gene data show CDR1 as MDHEN and CDR2 as SYDVKM.

V usage is TRBV2 and J usage is TRBJ2-1; D is unclear. Trimming stripped 5 bases from V and 2 bases from J, with 10 bases between. Germline CDR1 is SNHLY and CDR2 is FYNNEI. The CDR3 sequence is 14 residues long. DNA of the CDR3: TGTGCCAGCAGTCAGAGAACGGCCTACAATGAGCAGTTCTTC. Encoded protein: CASSQRTAYNEQFF.

Worth noting for this clone: One junction end disagrees with the germline gene, perhaps due to a read error. The J gene is TRBJ2-3, the V gene TRBV7-7, with 11 bases lining up with TRBD1. This CDR3 region has 15 residues. The V gene's germline CDR1 is SSHAT and CDR2 FNYEAQ (reference sequence). CDR3 coding DNA: TGTGCTAGCAGCTTAGCGGGGGACAGGGGGTCTACGCAGTATTTT. This codes for CASSLAGDRGSTQYF.

V gene TRBV27 combines with J gene TRBJ2-3, with 8 bases identical to TRBD1. The length of the CDR3 is 15 residues. Per the germline V gene, CDR1 is MNHEY and CDR2 is SMNVEV (reference sequence). The trim removed 1 base at V and 5 bases at J, leaving 5 bases unmatched. The CDR3 sequence is CASSLFAGGRDTQYF. CDR3 sequence (DNA): TGTGCCAGCAGTTTATTCGCAGGGGGCAGAGATACGCAGTATTTT.

The V and J genes are TRBV5-1 and TRBJ2-2; D is uncertain. V dropped 4 bases and J dropped 1 base, with 11 bases sitting between them. Germline assignment: CDR1 SGHRS and CDR2 YFSETQ. The CDR3 spans 15 residues. The CDR3 sequence: CASSLTHGNTGELFF. The DNA for the CDR3 is TGCGCCAGCAGCCTGACCCACGGGAACACCGGGGAGCTGTTTTTT.